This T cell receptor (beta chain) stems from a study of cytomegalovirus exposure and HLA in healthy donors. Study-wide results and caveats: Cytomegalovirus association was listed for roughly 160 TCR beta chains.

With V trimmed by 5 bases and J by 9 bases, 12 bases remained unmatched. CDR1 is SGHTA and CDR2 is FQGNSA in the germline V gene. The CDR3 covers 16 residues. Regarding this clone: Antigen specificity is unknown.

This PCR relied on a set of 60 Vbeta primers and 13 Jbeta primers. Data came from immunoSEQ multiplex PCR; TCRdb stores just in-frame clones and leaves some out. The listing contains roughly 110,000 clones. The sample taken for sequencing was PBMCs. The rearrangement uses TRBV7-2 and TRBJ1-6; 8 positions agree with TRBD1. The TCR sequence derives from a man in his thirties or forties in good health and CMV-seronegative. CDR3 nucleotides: TGTGCCAGCAGCCCCCTGACAGGGGAAGTAACTTCACCCCTCCACTTT. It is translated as CASSPLTGEVTSPLHF.